This T cell receptor beta chain stems from a study of blood T cells in healthy people across ages. General observations from the study: A greater number of naive CD4+ cells and higher diversity distinguished long-lived donors from aged donors.

A J-beta primer mix and a sample-barcoded 5' primer were used in a second PCR of roughly 6 to 12 cycles. A template-switch adaptor containing 12 random nucleotides labeled each cDNA molecule. All samples yielded 3 million or more CDR3-containing paired-end reads. TCRdb reanalysed the 5' RACE reads using MiXCR and keeps one entry per CDR3 protein. Of some 730,000 distinct CDR3 sequences detected, 22% appear once; the ten largest clones hold about 20%. To note about this clonotype: Its antigen is undetermined.

CDR3 length: 15 residues. With 5 bases removed from V and 2 bases from J, the gap between germline ends came to 13 bases. Per the germline V gene, CDR1 is SGHVS and CDR2 is FNYEAQ. This sequence was found in a man aged 70 or older in good health. The V and J genes are TRBV7-6 and TRBJ1-5, with D perhaps matching TRBD1 (5 bases). Sequencing was performed on blood. CDR3 nucleotides: TGTGCCAGCAGCATGGGGGGGTTGCGCAATCAGCCCCAGCATTTT. Residues: CASSMGGLRNQPQHF.